This TCR beta chain comes out of a study of OX40 agonist ivuxolimab in advanced cancers. Libraries were prepared by immunoSEQ multiplex PCR; TCRdb keeps only in-frame clonotypes and omits some of them. Counted here are nearly 60,000 clones, approximately 89% occurring once; the ten biggest clones make up more than 3%. The source of this sequence is an adult with an advanced solid tumor such as melanoma, head and neck, liver or kidney cancer. The source material was CD4+ or CD8+ T cells sorted from blood, sampled in a trial of the OX40 agonist ivuxolimab.

The CDR3 nucleotides are TGTGCCAGCAGTGAATGGGGCTACACCTTC. Translated, it gives CASSEWGYTF. The genes are TRBV6-1 and TRBJ1-2; D ambiguous. Germline-derived CDR1 and CDR2 are MNHNS and SASEGT. Trimming left V 2 bases short and J 8 bases short, with 3 bases between. This CDR3 has 10 residues.